The clone carrying this T cell receptor beta chain has only a few counts. The J segment lost 4 bases and the V segment lost 4 bases, leaving 24 bases of the junction unmatched. This CDR3 is 20 amino acids long. Germline lookup yields CDR1 SGHDN and CDR2 FVKESK. The method was immunoSEQ multiplex PCR; TCRdb's version includes in-frame clones alone and lacks a portion of them. The repertoire consists of roughly 200,000 clones, with about 72% occurring once and the leading ten covering roughly 13%. The data were taken from a study of cytotoxic CD8 clonotypes in ibrutinib-treated CLL. The rearrangement links TRBV14 to TRBJ2-7; 8 bases agree with TRBD1. The TCR originated in a human donor with chronic lymphocytic leukemia. The source was PBMCs, collected after 24 months of ibrutinib treatment. CDR3 region: CASSPGGQGLTAARMYEQYF. DNA of the CDR3: TGTGCCAGCAGCCCTGGCGGACAGGGCCTGACAGCGGCAAGGATGTACGAGCAGTACTTC.